This entry is about one T cell receptor beta chain. This receptor's antigen is unknown. One base away there is no much larger clone; base qualities are not given. TCRbeta CDR3 regions were profiled with the immunoSEQ Assay using bias-controlled multiplex PCR amplification of genomic DNA. The study's processing was this. The absolute abundance of each unique TCRbeta CDR3 region was quantified after sequences were collapsed and filtered. Two models were used to test differential abundance: a binomial model (Fisher-equivalent) and a beta-binomial model that adds time-dependent variance fitted from healthy donors. Clones with fewer than 5 combined templates were removed, and a clone was called differentially abundant if the clone's Benjamini-Hochberg FDR was below 0.01. The form v = (b*log(k)+a)^2 was used to model beta-binomial variance as a function of total template count across the two samples. Held by TCRdb, this immuneACCESS table contains in-frame sequences only and omits some clones. Under half of the omission traces to an unresolved V gene where checked; the cause of the rest is unknown. V and J calls and clone size are as listed in that table; D and trimming were resolved from the DNA. The sample contains roughly 100,000 clones, about 91% of them found a single time. Jointly, the top ten make up less than 15% of the sample.

The sample originates from a study of identifying expanded T cells in peripheral blood (dated by TCRdb to the late 2010s). Study-level background: Separate aliquots of the same genomic DNA pool were sequenced to produce technical replicates, and four replicates were compared in pairs. Summary of the overall study and its limitations: Between technical replicates the binomial model flagged approximately 1.1 differentially abundant clones, whereas over about 2 weeks the binomial model flagged about 15 and over approximately 4 weeks about 19. Variance in clone template counts between approximately two-week samples significantly increased with total template count across all healthy donors. Across all healthy-donor time intervals, the beta-binomial model significantly lowered both the number of clones called differentially abundant and the false-positive rate. It was expected by the authors that biological variance in healthy repertoires might increase further over much longer intervals, such as months to years.

During the collection period, no immune events, such as infections, were documented for the healthy donors. To calibrate time-dependent variance in a beta-binomial model of T-cell clone differential abundance, blood repertoires from healthy donors were used as a training cohort. The training cohort was composed of 10 or so healthy donors, 3 female and 7 male. On average the donors were approximately 43 years old, and their ages spanned about 25 to 64 years. Whole blood from each healthy donor was obtained from a commercial supplier and was collected at three time points about 15 days apart. Genomic DNA was extracted from unsorted whole blood for immunosequencing. V is pruned by 3 bases and J by 5 bases, leaving 12 bases of the junction without a gene match. From the germline V gene, CDR1 is KGHSH and CDR2 is LQKENI. Reading from cysteine to phenylalanine, the CDR3 counts 16 amino acids. Only the CDR3 portion is preserved as DNA: 48 bases, with reading frame beginning at the first base.

The specimen sequenced was blood. This clonotype originated in a person between 18 and 75 years old in good health. This receptor chain uses TRBV18 and TRBJ2-7, with 8 bases in between that match TRBD2. The DNA sequence reads TGTGCCAGCTCACCGCTGGATGCCGGGAGGGGGGACGAGCAGTACTTC. This encodes CASSPLDAGRGDEQYF.